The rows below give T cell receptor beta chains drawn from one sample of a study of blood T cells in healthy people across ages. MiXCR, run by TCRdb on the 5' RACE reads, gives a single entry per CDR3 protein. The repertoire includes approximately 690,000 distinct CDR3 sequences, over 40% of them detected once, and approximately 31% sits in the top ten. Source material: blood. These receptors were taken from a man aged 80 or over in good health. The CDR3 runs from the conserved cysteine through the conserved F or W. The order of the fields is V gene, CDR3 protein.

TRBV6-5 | CASSYSTASPPGYNEQFF
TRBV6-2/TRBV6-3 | CASSRQGLDEQFF
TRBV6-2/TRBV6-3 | CASSPSQVGLGAFF
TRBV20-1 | CSARAGPSWDGQYF
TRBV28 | CASSLIRTSGSREQYF
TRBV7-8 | CASRILPSRPDEQFF
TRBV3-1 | CASSPRTGINNEQFF
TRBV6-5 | CASSCGQSVLHEQYF
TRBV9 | CASSLRDSYTDTQYF
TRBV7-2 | CASSADRVLSPLHF
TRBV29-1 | CSAGLGANGYTF
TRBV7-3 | CASSFPNRTKNIQYF
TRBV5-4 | CASSPRGGSGRADMYNEQFF
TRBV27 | CASGDRGNYGYTF
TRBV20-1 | CSAPGAAKALHF
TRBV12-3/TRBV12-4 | CASTHLRSNPDTQYF
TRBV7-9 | CASNNGRATNEKLFF
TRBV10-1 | CASSDSPAGTSLWPGELFF
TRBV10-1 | CASSGQPDNEQFF
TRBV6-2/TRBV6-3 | CASQASGHNEQYF
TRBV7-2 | CASSPAGASYNEQFF
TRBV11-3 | CASSPSSFTDTQYF
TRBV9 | CASSVGRVSGSEQYF
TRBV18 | CASSPSVGIAYEQYF
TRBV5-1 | CASSWGRLLSGEQFF
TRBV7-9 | CASSRTGGPSFTDTQYF
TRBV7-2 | CASSLPSTTYEQYF
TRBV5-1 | CASSQTGVNTEAFF
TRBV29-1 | CSVGLTSNEQFF
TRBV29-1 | CSVEEGRSTDTQYF
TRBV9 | CASSVVFGPAGASTDTQYF
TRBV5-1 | CASSLGTGGHEQYF
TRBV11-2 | CASSSGTGALLYQETQYF
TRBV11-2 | CASSLETSGSTDTQYF
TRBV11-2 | CASSLGDRGYNEQFF
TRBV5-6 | CASSFRNLEQRNYGYTF
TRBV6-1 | CASSEGWGTEAFF
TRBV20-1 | CSASQGNNEQFF
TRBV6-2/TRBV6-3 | CASAKSLAGGVNEQFF
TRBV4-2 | CASSQGLITSGQRSSYEQYF
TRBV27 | CASSLTAASRSYGYTF
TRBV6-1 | CASSAGLAGSNEQFF
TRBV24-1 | CATSDLPGDNEQFF
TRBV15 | CATSRGRKGDNYGYTF
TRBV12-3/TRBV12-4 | CASSLFGQGDYGYTF
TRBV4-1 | CASSQEVAGGRGSYNEQFF
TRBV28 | CASSWGGETQYF
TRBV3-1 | CASSQGGRINEQFF
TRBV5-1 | CASSFQLSSYNEQFF
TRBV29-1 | CSVDGGHEQYF
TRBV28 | CASTPDTAEEQYF
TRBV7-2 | CASSLMDNEQYF
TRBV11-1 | CASSAGLVLETQYF
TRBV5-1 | CASSPGTGPGGYTF
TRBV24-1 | CATSDAQSSGGANTQYF
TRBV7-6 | CASSSRFEQYF
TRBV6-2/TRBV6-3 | CASSYSGFKRNRGPYEQYF
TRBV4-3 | CASSHPEVGKLFF